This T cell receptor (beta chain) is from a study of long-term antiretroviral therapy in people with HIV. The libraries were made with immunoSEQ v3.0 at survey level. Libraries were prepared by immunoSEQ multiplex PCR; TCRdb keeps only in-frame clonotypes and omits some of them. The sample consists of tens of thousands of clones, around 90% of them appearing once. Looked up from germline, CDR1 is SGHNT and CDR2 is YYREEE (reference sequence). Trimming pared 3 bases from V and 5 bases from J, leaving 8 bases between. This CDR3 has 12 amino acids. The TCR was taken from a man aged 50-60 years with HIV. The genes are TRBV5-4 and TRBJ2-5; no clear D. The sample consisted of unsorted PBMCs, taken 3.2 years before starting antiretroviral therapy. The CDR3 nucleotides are TGTGCCAGCAGCTCCGTTGAGGAGACCCAGTACTTC. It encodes CASSSVEETQYF.